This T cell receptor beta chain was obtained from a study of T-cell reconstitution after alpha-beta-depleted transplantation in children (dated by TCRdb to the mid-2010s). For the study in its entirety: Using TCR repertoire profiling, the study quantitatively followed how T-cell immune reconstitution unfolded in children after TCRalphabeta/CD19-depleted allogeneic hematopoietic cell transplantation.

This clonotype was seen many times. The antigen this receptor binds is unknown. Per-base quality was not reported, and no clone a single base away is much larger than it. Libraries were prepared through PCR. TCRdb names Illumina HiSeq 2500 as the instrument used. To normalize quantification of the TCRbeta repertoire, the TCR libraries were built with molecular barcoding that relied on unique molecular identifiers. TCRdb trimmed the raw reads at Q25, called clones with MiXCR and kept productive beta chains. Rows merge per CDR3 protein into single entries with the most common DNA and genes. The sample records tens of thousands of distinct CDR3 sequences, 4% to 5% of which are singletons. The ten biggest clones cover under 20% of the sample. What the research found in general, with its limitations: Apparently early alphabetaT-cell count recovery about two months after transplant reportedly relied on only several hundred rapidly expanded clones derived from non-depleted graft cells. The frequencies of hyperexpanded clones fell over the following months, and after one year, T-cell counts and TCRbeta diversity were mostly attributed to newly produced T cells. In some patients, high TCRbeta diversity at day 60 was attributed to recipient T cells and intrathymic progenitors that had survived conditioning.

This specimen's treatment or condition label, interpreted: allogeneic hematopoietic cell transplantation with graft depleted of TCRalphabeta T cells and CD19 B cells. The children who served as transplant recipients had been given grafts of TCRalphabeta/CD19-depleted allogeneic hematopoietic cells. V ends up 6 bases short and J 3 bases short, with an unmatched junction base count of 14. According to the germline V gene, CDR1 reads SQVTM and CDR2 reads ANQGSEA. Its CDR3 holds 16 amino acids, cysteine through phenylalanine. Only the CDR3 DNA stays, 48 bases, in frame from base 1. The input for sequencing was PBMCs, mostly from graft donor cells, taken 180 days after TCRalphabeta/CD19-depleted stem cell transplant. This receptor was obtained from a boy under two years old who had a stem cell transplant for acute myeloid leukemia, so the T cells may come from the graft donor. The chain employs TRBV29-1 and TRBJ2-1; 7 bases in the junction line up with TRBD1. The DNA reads TGCAGCGTCCCCGAAGCCCCGGGACAGCTCTACAATGAGCAGTTCTTC. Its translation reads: CSVPEAPGQLYNEQFF.